The T cell receptor (beta chain) described here comes from a study of T cell clones after liver transplantation (dated by TCRdb to the late 2010s). Study-level background: Samples were obtained from ITN030ST, a randomized trial in which withdrawal of immunosuppression was attempted within 2 years of liver transplantation. Donor-reactive T cell clones were identified by TCRbeta sequencing after a pre-transplant mixed lymphocyte reaction and then tracked in post-transplant blood. Third party-reactive TCRbeta sequences were also identified from pre-transplant MLRs to serve as an antigen-independent comparator for donor-reactive sequences. Three of the eight recipients were HCV-positive; the others were transplanted for non-autoimmune, non-viral indications. The subjects received no induction therapy and were kept on standard immunosuppression until randomization at 12-24 months post-transplant. Tolerance was defined as complete immunosuppression withdrawal for at least one year with no rise in liver enzymes beyond twice the upper limit of normal. Blood samples were taken pre-transplant, pre-randomization before withdrawal, and post-randomization after full withdrawal or failed withdrawal. Of the 8 liver transplant recipients making up the studied cohort, 3 were classified as tolerant and 5 as non-tolerant. Results the study describes overall, beyond this receptor: In most of the 8 subjects, circulating donor-reactive CD4 TCRbeta sequences decreased significantly after transplant, regardless of tolerance or HCV status. When repertoire turnover was taken into account, detection of donor-reactive sequences was significantly reduced in 7 of 8 subjects for CD4 and in 8 of 8 subjects for CD8. In a couple of subjects, low numbers of available donor cells limited the measurable donor-reactive repertoire. Because allograft tissue specimens were not available, migration of donor-reactive T cells into the graft, rather than deletion, may have occurred. Donor-reactive sequences decreased more than third party-reactive sequences, which suggests partial antigen-specific deletion that was not related to withdrawal success. The conclusions were preliminary, being limited by small, heterogeneous patient numbers and by non-standardized post-transplant time points.

In the case of this clone: Its binding antigen is unknown. No qualities accompany the bases; no much larger clone lies one base away.

Thawed unstimulated PBMCs were stained for CD3, CD4 and CD8 and FACS-sorted into CD3+CD4+ and CD3+CD8+ populations. Randomization to immunosuppression withdrawal applied to every one of the 8 studied subjects. The Qiagen DNeasy Blood and Tissue Kit was used to isolate genomic DNA. For CDR1 and CDR2, the germline V gene (reference sequence) lists MNHEY and SMNVEV. The CDR3 sequence holds 12 residues, the cysteine and phenylalanine included. Only the CDR3 region is kept as DNA, spanning 36 bases read in frame from base 1. V sheds 1 base and J sheds 5 bases, leaving 2 bases between their ends. Frozen genomic DNA underwent high-throughput TCRbeta CDR3 sequencing by immunoSEQ, including PCR amplification, mapping, bias correction and internal controls. The paper's data handling went like this. Productive rearrangements were kept, and unique TCRbeta sequences were defined by CDR3 nucleotide sequence plus V and J gene. For a sequence to be called donor-reactive, it needed a frequency of at least 0.01% and at least 5-fold expansion in CFSE-low cells compared with unstimulated pre-transplant cells. Per-subject minimum frequency thresholds, based on the lowest-template unstimulated sample, ensured at least 90% detection power. Jensen-Shannon divergence between the top 1000 TCRbeta sequences post- versus pre-transplant served as the measure of repertoire turnover. Changes in detection of donor-reactive sequences were assessed with two-sided Fisher's exact tests. TCRdb obtained this table from immuneACCESS and retained in-frame rearrangements with V and J assigned. These tables miss some clones; where compared with another copy, unresolved V genes account for less than half of the shortfall, and the remainder is unexplained. V and J calls and clone size are given by that table; D and trimming were obtained from the DNA. The table for this sample lists tens of thousands of clones; about 83% of them were counted only once. The top ten constitute roughly a third of the sample.

The chain couples TRBV27 to TRBJ2-2, with no D gene named confidently. The sequence was obtained from a human patient who received a liver transplant. After a transplant, some of the T cells may come from the graft donor. This sample comprised CD8+ T cells from blood, obtained approximately 52 months after liver transplant. The CDR3 here reads CASSLLTGELFF. In nucleotide form, the sequence is TGTGCCAGCAGTTTATTGACCGGGGAGCTGTTTTTT.